In its sample, the clone carrying this T cell receptor (beta chain) was seen a few times. What it binds is not known. The V end lost 5 bases, the J end lost 0 bases, and 8 bases lay between the germline ends. In germline, CDR1 is LNHDA, CDR2 SQIVND (reference sequence). This CDR3 has 13 amino acids. The PCR was carried out with 60 Vbeta primers and 13 Jbeta primers. The repertoire was sequenced with immunoSEQ multiplex PCR; TCRdb's copy has only in-frame clones and lacks some. The sample holds approximately 130,000 clones, about 80% seen once. This record belongs to a study of cytomegalovirus exposure and HLA in healthy donors. As for the study in general: Genotyping of roughly 400 donors showed that roughly 80% belonged to the Caucasian-associated ancestry cluster.

Study results and limitations: Most CMV-associated TCR beta chains were later found to appear HLA-restricted. Per a later analysis, 15,000 to 20,000 TCR beta sequences showed association with HLA alleles at 0.05 false discovery rate.

The chain carries TRBV19 and TRBJ2-7; weak D call: TRBD2 (6 bases). The receptor was isolated from a girl aged 2-10 years in good health and CMV-seronegative. Sequencing was carried out using PBMCs. The CDR3 reads CASSWGDSYEQYF. CDR3 DNA sequence: TGTGCCAGTAGTTGGGGGGACTCCTACGAGCAGTACTTC.